Included here is one T cell receptor beta chain sequence, with context. Libraries were prepared by immunoSEQ multiplex PCR; TCRdb keeps only in-frame clonotypes and omits some of them. The sample has some 80,000 clones, more than 90% seen once. This record belongs to a study of OX40 agonist ivuxolimab in advanced cancers. About the study: Every 2 weeks, patients got intravenous ivuxolimab at one of six dose levels (0.01-10 mg/kg). Dose-escalation patients' cancers were hepatocellular carcinoma, melanoma, renal cell or head and neck cancer.

CDR1 and CDR2 from the germline V gene are LNHDA and SQIVND (reference sequence). The CDR3 has 16 amino acids. V was cut by 4 bases and J by 2 bases, with 18 bases left in between. The chain recombines TRBV19 with TRBJ2-7, with a weak D call TRBD1 (5 bases). Sequencing used CD4+ or CD8+ T cells sorted from blood, obtained in a trial of the OX40 agonist ivuxolimab. This clonotype was obtained from an adult with an advanced solid tumor such as melanoma, head and neck, liver or kidney cancer. CDR3 protein: CASSNQGTDSTYEQYF. The DNA of the CDR3 is TGTGCCAGTAGTAACCAGGGCACCGACTCTACCTACGAGCAGTACTTC.